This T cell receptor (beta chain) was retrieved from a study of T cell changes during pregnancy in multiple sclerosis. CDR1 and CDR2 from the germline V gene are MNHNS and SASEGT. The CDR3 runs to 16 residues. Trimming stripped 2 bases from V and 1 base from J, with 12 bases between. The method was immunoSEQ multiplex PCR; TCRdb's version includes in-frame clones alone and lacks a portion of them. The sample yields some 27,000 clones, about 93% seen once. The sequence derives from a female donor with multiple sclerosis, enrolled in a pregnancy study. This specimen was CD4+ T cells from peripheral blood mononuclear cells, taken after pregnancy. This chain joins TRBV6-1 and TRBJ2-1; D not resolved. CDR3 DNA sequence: TGTGCCAGCAGTGAAAGCGCCGCCAGTTCCTACAATGAGCAGTTCTTC. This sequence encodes CASSESAASSYNEQFF.